Listed here is a single T cell receptor (beta chain). No antigen is known for it. The entry originates in a study of CD8+CD57+ T cells in acquired aplastic anemia. Study-wide findings and caveats: Patient and control CD8+ Simpson's diversity was not significantly different.

The study profiled TCR beta VDJ and CDR3 using genomic DNA as template. A single record per CDR3 protein comes from TCRdb applying MiXCR to the reads. The sample has 100,000 to 150,000 distinct CDR3 sequences; around two fifths are singletons. In germline, CDR1 is ENHRY, CDR2 SYGVKD. This CDR3 is built from 15 residues. Between the trimmed V and J ends, which lost 5 bases and 4 bases, there was a span of 14 bases. This clonotype was obtained from a human donor in good health, serving as a control. The sequenced sample consisted of sorted CD4+, CD8+, or CD8+CD57+ T cells (not recorded which) from PBMCs. The chain couples TRBV10-3 to TRBJ2-2; D may match TRBD1 or TRBD2 (5 bases each). The CDR3 coding sequence is TGTGCCATCAGTCCCTTTACGGGGACCACCGGGGAGCTGTTTTTT. Translated, it gives CAISPFTGTTGELFF.